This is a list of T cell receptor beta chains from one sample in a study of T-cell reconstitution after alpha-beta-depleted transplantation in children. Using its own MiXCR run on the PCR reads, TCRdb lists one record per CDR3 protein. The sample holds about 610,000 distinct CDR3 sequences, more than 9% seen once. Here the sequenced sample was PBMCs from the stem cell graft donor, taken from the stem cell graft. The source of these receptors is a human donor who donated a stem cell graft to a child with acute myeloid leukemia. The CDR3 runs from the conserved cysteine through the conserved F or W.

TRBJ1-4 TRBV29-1 CSVEGQANEKLFF
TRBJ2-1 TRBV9 CASSPVQRTNEQFF
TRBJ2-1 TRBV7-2 CASSPTLAGVAFF
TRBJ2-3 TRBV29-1 CSVVGLGPDTQYF
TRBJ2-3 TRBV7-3 CASSPTLGGRSPDTQYF
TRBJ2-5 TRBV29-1 CSHASRRSATQYF
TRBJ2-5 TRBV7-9 CASSRLAGAQETQYF
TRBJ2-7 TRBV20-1 CCARANYGEKPRWQYF
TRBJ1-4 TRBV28 CASSLAPAAGPDEKLFF
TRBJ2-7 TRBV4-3 CASSQGAAGGLHEQYF
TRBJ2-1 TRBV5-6 CASSLVAGNEQFF
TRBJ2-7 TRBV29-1 CSVAGLSKDEQYF
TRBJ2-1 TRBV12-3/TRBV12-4 CASSFGRGDSEQFF
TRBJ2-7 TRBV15 CATSTSTGGSYEQYF
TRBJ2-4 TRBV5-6 CASSLYGTSKNIQYF